The TCR beta chain under discussion was sequenced for a study of T cell repertoires in cytomegalovirus infection. Study-level information: Selected CMV epitopes included recently identified HLA-C-restricted ones as well as well-studied HLA-B-restricted ones. Matching HLA type, along with CMV infection, was indicated by public TCR beta signatures.

MiXCR, run by TCRdb on the reads, gives a single entry per CDR3 protein. Of 650,000 to 850,000 distinct CDR3 sequences listed, about 28% are singletons. Study-level points and caveats: Clonotype analysis showed dominance of the ex vivo response by HLA-C-restricted CMV-specific TCR beta clonotypes. Cumulative public TCR beta family frequency identified carriers of CMV plus the relevant HLA.

This clonotype was counted ten times or more. Its antigen is unknown. Trimming pared 1 base from V and 9 bases from J, leaving 16 bases between. This CDR3 comprises 16 residues. Germline V gives CDR1 MGHDK, CDR2 SYGVNS. This material consisted of cultured CD8+ T cells from PBMCs, taken from culture after CMV antigen stimulation. This chain links TRBV25-1 with TRBJ1-6, with a possible D match to TRBD1 (6 bases). This receptor was taken from a human donor in good health (CMV status not recorded). Some clones in this sample may be carry-over from other donors' samples. The CDR3, as DNA: TGTGCCAGCAGTGAATCTTACGGGGACATGGGTTCACCCCTCCACTTT. Amino acid sequence: CASSESYGDMGSPLHF.